This TCR beta chain is from a study of T-cell reconstitution after alpha-beta-depleted transplantation in children. After removal of 6 bases from V and 7 bases from J, the junction contained 13 bases not matched to a gene. The CDR3 runs to 14 residues. Germline loops: CDR1 SGHKS, CDR2 YYEKEE (reference sequence). The study's findings and limits: Fresh T-cell production supplied most of the T-cell counts and diversity seen one year after transplant. Approximately two months post-transplant, alpha-beta T cells reportedly originated from several hundred expanded graft clones.

The library targeted TCRbeta and was prepared with unique molecular identifiers. TCRdb re-called the PCR reads with MiXCR, one entry per CDR3 protein. Of 670,000 or so distinct CDR3 sequences in the sample, around 14% were seen once. A few counts support this clonotype. The antigen remains unidentified. The starting material was PBMCs, obtained before TCRalphabeta/CD19-depleted stem cell transplant. The gene calls are TRBV5-5 and TRBJ2-7; 7 bases line up with TRBD1. This clonotype was obtained from a girl aged 2 to 9 with congenital amegakaryocytic thrombocytopenia, due to receive a stem cell transplant. CDR3 loop: CASTLTGIPREQYF. In DNA form, the CDR3 reads TGTGCCAGCACCCTGACAGGGATCCCGAGGGAGCAGTACTTC.